Presented here are 24 T cell receptor beta chains from one specimen sequenced in a study of Ad26.COV2.S vaccination and SARS-CoV-2 variants. Assay used: immunoSEQ multiplex PCR; TCRdb lists only in-frame clones, some missing. The sample shows about 410,000 clones, more than 85% of them seen only once. The treatment is: 15 to 20 received Ad26.COV2.S at low or high dose, single or two shots; several received placebo; per-sample allocation not given. Specimens were obtained on day 63 following the first vaccine or placebo injection. The starting material was peripheral blood, obtained in a trial of Ad26.COV2.S vaccine versus placebo. Every receptor here comes from a person between 18 and 60 years old who received the Ad26.COV2.S COVID-19 vaccine or a placebo.

The genes are TRBV7-9 and TRBJ2-3, with 8 bases lining up with TRBD2. CDR3 length equals 13 residues. CDR1 and CDR2 from the germline V gene are SEHNR and FQNEAQ (reference sequence). After removal of 10 bases from V and 4 bases from J, the junction contained 7 bases not matched to a gene. CDR3 loop: CATKRGRADTQYF. CDR3 in DNA: TGTGCCACCAAGCGGGGGAGAGCAGATACGCAGTATTTT.

The rearrangement uses TRBV18 and TRBJ1-2, with 7 bases lining up with TRBD1. V shed 4 bases and J 8 bases; nucleotides not matched to a gene: 19. The germline V gene encodes CDR1 KGHSH and CDR2 LQKENI. The CDR3 covers 17 residues. This chain's CDR3 is CASSHEQRQGVLQGYTF. CDR3 sequence (DNA): TGTGCCAGCTCACACGAACAGAGACAGGGTGTGTTGCAAGGCTACACCTTC.

This clone was recorded a few times. The chain recombines TRBV4-1 with TRBJ1-6, with D perhaps TRBD1 (5 bases). The V gene's germline CDR1 is MGHRA and CDR2 YSYEKL. The V and J ends lost 0 bases and 7 bases respectively, with 13 bases between them. The CDR3 runs 16 residues. The CDR3 nucleotides read TGCGCCAGCAGCCAAGATCAGACAGCCTCGAATTCACCCCTCCACTTT. Amino acid sequence: CASSQDQTASNSPLHF.

This rearrangement joins TRBV7-9 to TRBJ1-3, with TRBD1 identical over 7 bases. With 4 bases clipped from V and 9 bases from J, the junction kept 6 bases outside the gene matches. The CDR3 contains 13 residues. Germline V gives CDR1 SEHNR, CDR2 FQNEAQ (reference sequence). The CDR3 DNA sequence: TGTGCCAGCAGCTCCGACAGGGACGTCACCATATATTTT. This sequence encodes CASSSDRDVTIYF.

The rearrangement links TRBV7-2 to TRBJ1-1, with D unclear. The CDR3 spans 15 residues. V lost 0 bases to trimming and J lost 0 bases, with 8 bases between them. Germline CDR1 and CDR2: SGHTA and FQGNSA. CDR3 DNA: TGTGCCAGCAGCTTAGCCGGCATTATGAACACTGAAGCTTTCTTT. Protein: CASSLAGIMNTEAFF.

The chain couples TRBV29-1 to TRBJ2-2, with a tentative D call TRBD2 (5 bases). Germline CDR1 is SQVTM and CDR2 is ANQGSEA. This CDR3 is 13 amino acids long. The CDR3 nucleotides are TGCAGTAGCATTCGGGGGAACACCGGGGAGCTGTTTTTT. This translates into CSSIRGNTGELFF.

V usage is TRBV10-3 and J usage is TRBJ1-1, with no clear D. CDR3 size: 11 residues. The germline CDR1 and CDR2 sequences are ENHRY and SYGVKD. V was trimmed by 3 bases and J by 8 bases, leaving 7 bases between them. The CDR3 loop is CAISDSWEAFF. The CDR3 DNA reads TGTGCCATCAGTGACTCCTGGGAAGCTTTCTTT.

The chain employs TRBV2 and TRBJ1-1; D ambiguous. The CDR3 loop spans 12 amino acids. Germline V gene sequence: CDR1 SNHLY, CDR2 FYNNEI. V was shortened by 7 bases and J by 3 bases, with 9 bases between the two germline ends. The CDR3, as DNA: TGTGCCAGCAATCCGTGGTACACTGAAGCTTTCTTT. It yields the protein CASNPWYTEAFF.

J is TRBJ1-6 and V is TRBV5-1; D not resolved. The CDR3 loop spans 17 amino acids. V was trimmed by 0 bases and J by 0 bases, leaving 10 bases between them. The V gene's germline CDR1 is SGHRS and CDR2 YFSETQ. The CDR3 sequence: CASSLGGSSSYNSPLHF. The CDR3 DNA sequence: TGCGCCAGCAGCTTGGGAGGGTCGAGCTCCTATAATTCACCCCTCCACTTT.

This rearrangement joins TRBV4-1 to TRBJ2-3, with 9 nucleotides matching TRBD1. Germline V gene sequence: CDR1 MGHRA, CDR2 YSYEKL. CDR3 length: 16 residues. V shed 4 bases, J shed 4 bases, and the junction held 9 bases outside the gene matches. CDR3 residues: CASSPMDRGGSDTQYF. CDR3 nucleotide sequence: TGCGCCAGCAGCCCTATGGACAGGGGAGGTTCAGATACGCAGTATTTT.

This chain joins TRBV7-9 and TRBJ2-7, with D unresolved. The CDR3 runs to 14 residues. The V end was cut by 1 base, the J end by 4 bases, with 11 bases between. Looked up from germline, CDR1 is SEHNR and CDR2 is FQNEAQ (reference sequence). The CDR3 loop reads CASSLGSGGYEQYF. CDR3 nucleotide sequence: TGTGCCAGCAGCTTAGGTTCCGGCGGTTACGAGCAGTACTTC. Drawing the rest from reference TRBV7-9 and TRBJ2-7, the complete variable domain is DTGVSQNPRHKITKRGQNVTFRCDPISEHNRLYWYRQTLGQGPEFLTYFQNEAQLEKSRLLSDRFSAERPKGSFSTLEIQRTEQGDSAMYLCASSLGSGGYEQYFGPGTRLTVT.

This clone was seen once. The chain links TRBV6-1 to TRBJ2-3; D is uncertain. Trimming cost V 2 bases and J 5 bases, with 8 bases left between them. The CDR3 has 13 residues. CDR1 is MNHNS, CDR2 SASEGT, per germline. DNA of the CDR3: TGTGCCAGCAGTGAATCTAGAGTAGATACGCAGTATTTT. This codes for CASSESRVDTQYF.

This rearrangement joins TRBV13 to TRBJ2-7; 9 bases map to TRBD1. Trimming removed 5 bases from V and 2 bases from J; junction bases left unmatched: 7. There are 15 residues in the CDR3. Germline CDR1 is PRHDT and CDR2 is FYEKMQ (reference sequence). The CDR3 DNA reads TGTGCCAGCAGCCCAGGCCGGACAGGGGCCTACGAGCAGTACTTC. Translation: CASSPGRTGAYEQYF. Drawing the rest from reference TRBV13 and TRBJ2-7, the complete variable domain is AAGVIQSPRHLIKEKRETATLKCYPIPRHDTVYWYQQGPGQDPQFLISFYEKMQSDKGSIPDRFSAQQFSDYHSELNMSSLELGDSALYFCASSPGRTGAYEQYFGPGTRLTVT.

The chain has TRBV5-1 and TRBJ1-3; D uncertain. Germline CDR1 SGHRS, CDR2 YFSETQ. The germline V and J ends were trimmed by 0 bases and 0 bases, with 7 bases remaining between them. This CDR3 has 15 amino acids. The CDR3 sequence: CASSLVGLSGNTIYF. The DNA of the CDR3 is TGCGCCAGCAGCTTGGTAGGACTCTCTGGAAACACCATATATTTT.

The V and J genes are TRBV7-2 and TRBJ1-2; maybe TRBD1 (6 bases). Germline CDR1 SGHTA, CDR2 FQGNSA. This CDR3 has 16 residues. V was trimmed by 1 base and J by 5 bases, leaving 17 bases between them. The CDR3 sequence is CASSLEGRGAGYGYTF. The CDR3 coding sequence is TGTGCCAGCAGCTTAGAGGGCAGGGGCGCAGGGTATGGCTACACCTTC.

This chain joins TRBV4-3 and TRBJ2-7, with D hard to call. Looked up from germline, CDR1 is LGHNA and CDR2 is YSLEER. The CDR3 loop spans 16 amino acids. Trimming cost V 0 bases and J 0 bases, with 12 bases left between them. CDR3 DNA: TGCGCCAGCAGCCAAGAAGCCAGACAATTCTCCTACGAGCAGTACTTC. This gives the protein CASSQEARQFSYEQYF.

V is TRBV6-5 and J is TRBJ1-1; a weak D match, TRBD1 (5 bases). The CDR3 length is 13 residues. Germline lookup yields CDR1 MNHEY and CDR2 SVGAGI. Trimming pared 2 bases from V and 8 bases from J, leaving 12 bases between. This chain's CDR3 is CASSYPGTEEAFF. In DNA, the CDR3 is TGTGCCAGCAGTTACCCCGGGACGGAAGAAGCTTTCTTT.

V is TRBV4-1 and J is TRBJ1-1; a possible D gene is TRBD1 (6 bases). Germline CDR1 is MGHRA and CDR2 is YSYEKL. This CDR3 is 16 amino acids long. Trimming took off 4 bases at V and 1 base at J, with 16 bases between the two ends. The CDR3 loop is CASSLLTGGENTEAFF. CDR3 DNA sequence: TGCGCCAGCAGCCTTTTGACAGGCGGTGAGAACACTGAAGCTTTCTTT.

This clone was detected a few times. V and J are TRBV3-1 (or the pseudogene TRBV3-2) and TRBJ1-1; TRBD1 is a possible D gene (5 bases). CDR1 LGHDT and CDR2 YNNKEL come from the germline V gene (reference sequence). The CDR3 covers 14 residues. V lost 4 bases to trimming and J lost 3 bases, with 12 bases between them. The CDR3 loop is CASSPRGSDTEAFF. The CDR3 region has the DNA TGTGCCAGCAGCCCCCGGGGGTCGGACACTGAAGCTTTCTTT.

CDR3 sequence (DNA): TGTGCCAGCAGTTACAGGGCAGGGGATGAAAAACTGTTTTTT. Residues: CASSYRAGDEKLFF. This chain uses TRBV6-6 with TRBJ1-4, with D possibly being TRBD1 (6 bases). CDR3 length: 14 residues. Per germline, CDR1 MNHNY and CDR2 SVGAGI (reference sequence). The ends were cut back, 2 bases at V and 6 bases at J, with 10 bases in the middle.

V gene TRBV11-2 combines with J gene TRBJ2-1; 7 positions match TRBD2. Germline-derived CDR1 and CDR2 are SGHAT and FQNNGV. This CDR3 region has 16 residues. The junction had 8 bases not matched to a gene; V was cut back by 0 bases and J by 6 bases. The CDR3, as DNA: TGTGCCAGCAGCTTAGAACGGGGGAGGGTAAGCAATGAGCAGTTCTTC. It yields the protein CASSLERGRVSNEQFF.

This clone was detected once. This sequence joins TRBV7-2 and TRBJ1-6; no definite D call. This CDR3 has 15 amino acids. The ends were cut back, 1 base at V and 14 bases at J, with 18 bases in the middle. Germline CDR1 SGHTA, CDR2 FQGNSA. The CDR3, as DNA: TGTGCCAGCAGCTTAGTATCGGGAAGCAAGGTGGCCCTCCACTTT. It is translated as CASSLVSGSKVALHF.

The chain has TRBV5-8 and TRBJ1-1; tentative D call: TRBD1 (5 bases). V lost 4 bases, J lost 2 bases, and 9 bases lay in between. Germline CDR1 and CDR2: SGHTS and YDEGEE. There are 13 residues in the CDR3. CDR3 bases: TGTGCCAGCAGCCACGGGGGTAACACTGAAGCTTTCTTT. Translating gives CASSHGGNTEAFF.

This rearrangement joins TRBV12-2 to TRBJ2-1; the table's D call, TRBD2, has no DNA check behind it. TRBV12-2 is reported as a pseudogene. The CDR3 is 14 amino acids. The CDR3 is CASRLMDYNNEQFF. The CDR3 coding sequence is TGTGCAAGTCGCTTAATGGACTACAACAATGAGCAGTTCTTC.